A selection of T cell receptor beta chains follows, all from one sample in a study of CD8+ T cells in alopecia areata. TCRdb's table, derived via immunoSEQ multiplex PCR, lists solely in-frame clones and lacks some. The data hold around 98,000 clones, with roughly 47% observed a single time. Sample: CD4+ T cells sorted from blood. These receptors all stem from a human donor with alopecia areata. Each CDR3 is given with its conserved first and last residue. A D gene is named only where the DNA matches it firmly. The size field is filled for only some rows; it gives once, few, many or a size class.

>13|TRBD1|TRBJ1-1|-|TRBV2
CASRSDRGTEAFF
TGTGCCAGCAGGTCCGACAGGGGCACTGAAGCTTTCTTT
>12|TRBD2|TRBJ2-5|few|TRBV29-1
CSVAGGEETQYF
TGCAGCGTTGCCGGGGGGGAAGAGACCCAGTACTTC
>14|-|TRBJ1-2|few|TRBV30
CAWSVLMSNVGYTF
TGTGCCTGGAGTGTACTTATGAGTAACGTTGGCTACACCTTC
>18|-|TRBJ2-7|-|TRBV30
CAWGDGRQGGILLSEQYF
TGTGCCTGGGGGGACGGCCGACAGGGAGGGATCTTGTTGTCCGAGCAGTACTTC
>14|TRBD1|TRBJ2-3|few|TRBV29-1
CSVWDRGSTDTQYF
TGCAGCGTTTGGGACAGGGGTAGTACAGATACGCAGTATTTT
>13|-|TRBJ2-7|-|TRBV29-1
CSVDQGLSYEQYF
TGCAGCGTTGATCAAGGGCTCTCCTACGAGCAGTACTTC
>15|-|TRBJ2-7|-|TRBV27
CASRPRTDKFYEQYF
TGTGCCAGCAGACCCAGAACGGACAAATTTTACGAGCAGTACTTC
>12|-|TRBJ2-1|-|TRBV30
CAWSQVGNEQFF
TGTGCCTGGAGTCAGGTAGGGAATGAGCAGTTCTTC
>15|TRBD1|TRBJ2-5|-|TRBV7-8
CASSLTGGKQETQYF
TGTGCCAGCAGCTTAACAGGGGGCAAGCAAGAGACCCAGTACTTC
>14|TRBD2|TRBJ2-1|-|TRBV30
CAWSSGTHGHEQFF
TGTGCCTGGAGTAGCGGGACGCACGGGCATGAGCAGTTCTTC
>15|TRBD1|TRBJ2-1|-|TRBV5-1
CATRRGGQGYNEQFF
TGCGCCACCCGCCGAGGGGGCCAAGGTTACAATGAGCAGTTCTTC
>14|-|TRBJ1-2|-|TRBV30
CAWSVRTDPYGYTF
TGTGCCTGGAGTGTCCGGACAGACCCCTACGGCTACACCTTC
>13|-|TRBJ2-3|-|TRBV5-1
CASSLGPGDTQYF
TGCGCCAGCAGCTTAGGGCCAGGAGATACGCAGTATTTT
>13|-|TRBJ2-7|few|TRBV29-1
CSVEIQGSYEQYF
TGCAGCGTTGAAATACAGGGTTCCTACGAGCAGTACTTC
>16|TRBD1|TRBJ2-1|-|TRBV5-1
CASRPGQASSYNEQFF
TGCGCCAGCAGGCCAGGACAGGCGAGCTCCTACAATGAGCAGTTCTTC
>14|-|TRBJ1-1|-|TRBV7-9
CASSTWTLNTEAFF
TGTGCCAGCAGCACCTGGACGCTAAACACTGAAGCTTTCTTT
>16|TRBD2|TRBJ2-1|-|TRBV29-1
CSGKRLAGLGYNEQFF
TGCAGCGGCAAGAGACTAGCGGGGCTAGGCTACAATGAGCAGTTCTTC
>14|TRBD1|TRBJ2-7|-|TRBV30
CAWSADRGHYEQYF
TGTGCCTGGAGTGCGGACAGGGGACACTACGAGCAGTACTTC
>14|-|TRBJ1-2|-|TRBV4-2
CASSQTGNKRGYTF
TGTGCCAGCAGCCAAACAGGGAATAAGCGTGGCTACACCTTC
>14|-|TRBJ1-5|-|TRBV28
CASSSDSKNQPQHF
TGTGCCAGCAGCTCTGACAGCAAGAATCAGCCCCAGCATTTT
>13|-|TRBJ1-4|once|TRBV4-2
CASSQDISEKLFF
TGTGCCAGCAGCCAAGATATCTCGGAGAAACTGTTTTTT
>18|TRBD1|TRBJ2-6|-|TRBV5-1
CASSPGTGGAPGANVLTF
TGCGCCAGCAGCCCCGGGACAGGGGGCGCCCCTGGGGCCAACGTCCTGACTTTC
>11|-|TRBJ2-7|-|TRBV21-1
CASSKPGLTHF
TGTGCCAGCAGCAAACCGGGACTCACGCACTTC
>13|-|TRBJ1-6|-|TRBV30
CAWISQGGSPLHF
TGTGCCTGGATCTCGCAGGGAGGCTCACCCCTCCACTTT
>11|-|TRBJ2-1|few|TRBV30
CAWSFDVGQFF
TGTGCCTGGAGTTTCGATGTGGGGCAGTTCTTC
>14|-|TRBJ2-2|-|TRBV28
CASSVPENTGELFF
TGTGCCAGCAGTGTACCGGAAAACACCGGGGAGCTGTTTTTT
>14|-|TRBJ1-6|-|TRBV30
CAWSTGADNSPLHF
TGTGCCTGGAGTACAGGAGCGGATAATTCACCCCTCCACTTT
>14|-|TRBJ2-2|-|TRBV30
CAWTPGANTGELFF
TGTGCCTGGACTCCAGGTGCGAACACCGGGGAGCTGTTTTTT
>16|-|TRBJ2-3|-|TRBV7-8
CASSFIQLGGTDTQYF
TGTGCCAGCAGCTTTATACAACTGGGGGGCACAGATACGCAGTATTTT
>11|-|TRBJ2-3|once|TRBV20-1
CRAARTDTQYF
TGCAGGGCGGCTCGCACAGATACGCAGTATTTT
>11|-|TRBJ1-1|-|TRBV30
CACAVNTEAFF
TGTGCCTGTGCGGTGAACACTGAAGCTTTCTTT
>15|-|TRBJ1-5|once|TRBV30
CAWSRGQAEGQPQHF
TGTGCCTGGAGTCGGGGGCAGGCCGAGGGTCAGCCCCAGCATTTT
>15|-|TRBJ2-1|few|TRBV30
CAWDRGASFSWEQFF
TGTGCCTGGGACCGGGGGGCTTCCTTCTCATGGGAGCAGTTCTTC
>12|-|TRBJ1-1|-|TRBV6-5
CASSYSGKEAFF
TGTGCCAGCAGTTACTCGGGGAAAGAAGCTTTCTTT
>13|-|TRBJ2-7|few|TRBV4-2
CASSQDLRREQYF
TGTGCCAGCAGCCAAGATCTTCGGAGAGAGCAGTACTTC
>13|-|TRBJ2-6|few|TRBV2
CASSEYGVGVLTF
TGTGCCAGCAGTGAATATGGGGTCGGCGTCCTGACTTTC
>13|TRBD1|TRBJ2-3|-|TRBV29-1
CSVARQGADTQYF
TGCAGCGTTGCCCGGCAGGGGGCAGATACGCAGTATTTT